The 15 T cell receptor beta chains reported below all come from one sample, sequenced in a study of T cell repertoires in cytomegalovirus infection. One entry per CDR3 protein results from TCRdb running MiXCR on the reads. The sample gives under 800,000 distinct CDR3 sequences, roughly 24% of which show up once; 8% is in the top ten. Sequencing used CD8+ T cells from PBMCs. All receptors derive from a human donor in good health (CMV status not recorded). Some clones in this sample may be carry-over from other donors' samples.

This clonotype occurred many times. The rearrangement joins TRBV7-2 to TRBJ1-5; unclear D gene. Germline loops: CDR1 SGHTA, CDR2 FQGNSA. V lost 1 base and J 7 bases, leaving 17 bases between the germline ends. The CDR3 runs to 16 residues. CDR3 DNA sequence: TGTGCCAGCAGCTTAGAAAACCTTCTGATCGTGCAGCCCCAGCATTTT. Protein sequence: CASSLENLLIVQPQHF.

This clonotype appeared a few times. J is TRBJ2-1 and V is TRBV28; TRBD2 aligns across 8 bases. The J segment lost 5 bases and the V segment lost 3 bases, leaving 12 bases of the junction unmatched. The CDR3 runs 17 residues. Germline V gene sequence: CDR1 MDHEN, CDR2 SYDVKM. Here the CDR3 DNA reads TGTGCCAGCAGTTTTCCGGCTGAGGCGGGGGGTAACAATGAGCAGTTCTTC. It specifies CASSFPAEAGGNNEQFF. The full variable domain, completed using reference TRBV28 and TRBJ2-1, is DVKVTQSSRYLVKRTGEKVFLECVQDMDHENMFWYRQDPGLGLRLIYFSYDVKMKEKGDIPEGYSVSREKKERFSLILESASTNQTSMYLCASSFPAEAGGNNEQFFGPGTRLTVL.

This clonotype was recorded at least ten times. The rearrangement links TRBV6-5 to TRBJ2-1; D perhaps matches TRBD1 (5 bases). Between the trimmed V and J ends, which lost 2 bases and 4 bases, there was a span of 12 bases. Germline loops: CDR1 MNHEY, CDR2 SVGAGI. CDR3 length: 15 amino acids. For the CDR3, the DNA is TGTGCCAGCAGTTACGGCCGCGCAGGGTACAATGAGCAGTTCTTC. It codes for CASSYGRAGYNEQFF.

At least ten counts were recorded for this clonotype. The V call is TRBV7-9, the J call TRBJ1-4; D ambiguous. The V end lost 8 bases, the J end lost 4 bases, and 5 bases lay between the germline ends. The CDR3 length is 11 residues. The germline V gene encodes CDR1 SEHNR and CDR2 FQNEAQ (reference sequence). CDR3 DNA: TGTGCCAGCTCGGGTAATGAAAAACTGTTTTTT. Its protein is CASSGNEKLFF.

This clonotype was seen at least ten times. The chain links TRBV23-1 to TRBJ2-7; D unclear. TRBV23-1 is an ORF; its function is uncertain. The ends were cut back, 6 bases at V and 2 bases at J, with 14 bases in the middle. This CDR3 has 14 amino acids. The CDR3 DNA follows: TGCGCCAGCAGACTTGAGTGGGGTGCCTACGAGCAGTACTTC. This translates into CASRLEWGAYEQYF.

CDR3 amino acids: CAPSVAGGHNEQFF. The CDR3 nucleotides are TGTGCCCCCTCTGTAGCGGGGGGGCACAATGAGCAGTTCTTC. The chain uses TRBV15 and TRBJ2-1; 11 bases line up with TRBD2. V lost 11 bases to trimming and J lost 5 bases; unmatched junction nucleotides: 8. There are 14 residues in the CDR3. In germline, CDR1 is LNHNV, CDR2 YYDKDF (reference sequence).

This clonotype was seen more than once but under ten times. The CDR3 region is CASTMGLAGGQETQYF. The CDR3 nucleotides are TGTGCCAGCACCATGGGACTAGCGGGGGGCCAAGAGACCCAGTACTTC. The chain links TRBV7-9 to TRBJ2-5; 15 nucleotides align to TRBD2. CDR1 SEHNR and CDR2 FQNEAQ come from the germline V gene (reference sequence). The V gene end was trimmed by 7 bases and the J gene end by 1 base; junction bases not matched to a gene: 4. This CDR3 region has 16 residues. The whole variable domain, filled in from reference TRBV7-9 and TRBJ2-5, reads DTGVSQNPRHKITKRGQNVTFRCDPISEHNRLYWYRQTLGQGPEFLTYFQNEAQLEKSRLLSDRFSAERPKGSFSTLEIQRTEQGDSAMYLCASTMGLAGGQETQYFGPGTRLLVL.

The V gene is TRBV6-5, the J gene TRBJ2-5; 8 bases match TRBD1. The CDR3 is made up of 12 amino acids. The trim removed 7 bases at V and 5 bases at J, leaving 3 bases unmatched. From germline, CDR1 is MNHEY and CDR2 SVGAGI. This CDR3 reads CASMDRDETQYF. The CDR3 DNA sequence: TGTGCCAGCATGGACAGGGACGAGACCCAGTACTTC.

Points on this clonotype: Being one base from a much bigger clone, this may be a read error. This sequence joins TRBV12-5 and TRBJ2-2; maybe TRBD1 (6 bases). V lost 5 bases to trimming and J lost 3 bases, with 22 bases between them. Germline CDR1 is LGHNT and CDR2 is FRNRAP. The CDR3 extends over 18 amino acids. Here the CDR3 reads CASGAPTGKIADTGELFF. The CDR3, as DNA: TGTGCTAGTGGTGCACCTACAGGGAAGATTGCCGACACCGGGGAGCTGTTTTTT.

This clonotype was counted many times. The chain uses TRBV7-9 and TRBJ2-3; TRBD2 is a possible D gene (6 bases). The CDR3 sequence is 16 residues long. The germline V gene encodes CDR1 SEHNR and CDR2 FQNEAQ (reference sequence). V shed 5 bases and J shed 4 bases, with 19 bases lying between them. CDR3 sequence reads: CASSPRLVQRPDTQYF. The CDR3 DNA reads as TGTGCCAGCAGCCCCCGACTAGTCCAGCGGCCAGATACGCAGTATTTT. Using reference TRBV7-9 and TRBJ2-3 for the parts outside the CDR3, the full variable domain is DTGVSQNPRHKITKRGQNVTFRCDPISEHNRLYWYRQTLGQGPEFLTYFQNEAQLEKSRLLSDRFSAERPKGSFSTLEIQRTEQGDSAMYLCASSPRLVQRPDTQYFGPGTRLTVL.

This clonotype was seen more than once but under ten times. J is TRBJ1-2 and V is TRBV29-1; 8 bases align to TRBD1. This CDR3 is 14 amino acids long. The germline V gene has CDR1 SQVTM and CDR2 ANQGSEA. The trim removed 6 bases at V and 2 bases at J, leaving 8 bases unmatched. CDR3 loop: CSVAGQGSNYGYTF. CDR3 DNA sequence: TGCAGCGTGGCCGGACAGGGAAGCAACTATGGCTACACCTTC. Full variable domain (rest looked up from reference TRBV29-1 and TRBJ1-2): SAVISQKPSRDICQRGTSLTIQCQVDSQVTMMFWYRQQPGQSLTLIATANQGSEATYESGFVIDKFPISRPNLTFSTLTVSNMSPEDSSIYLCSVAGQGSNYGYTFGSGTRLTVV.

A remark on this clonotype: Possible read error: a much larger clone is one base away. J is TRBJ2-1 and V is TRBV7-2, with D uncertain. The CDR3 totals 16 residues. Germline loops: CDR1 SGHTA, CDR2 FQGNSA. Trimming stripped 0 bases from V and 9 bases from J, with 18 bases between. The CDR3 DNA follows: TGTGCCAGCAGCTTAGCAGATCGGGCGGCTTATGGTGAGCAGTTCTTC. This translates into CASSLADRAAYGEQFF.

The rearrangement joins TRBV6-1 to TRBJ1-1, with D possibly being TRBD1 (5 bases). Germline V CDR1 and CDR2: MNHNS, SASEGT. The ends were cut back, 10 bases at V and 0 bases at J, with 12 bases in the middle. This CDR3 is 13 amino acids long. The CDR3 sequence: CAIRQFLNTEAFF. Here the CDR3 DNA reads TGTGCCATCCGACAGTTTTTGAACACTGAAGCTTTCTTT.

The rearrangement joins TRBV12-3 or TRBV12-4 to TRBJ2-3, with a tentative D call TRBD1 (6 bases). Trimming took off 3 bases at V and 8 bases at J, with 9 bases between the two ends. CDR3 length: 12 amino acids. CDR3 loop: CASSFQGFTQYF. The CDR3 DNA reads TGTGCCAGCAGTTTTCAGGGGTTTACGCAGTATTTT.

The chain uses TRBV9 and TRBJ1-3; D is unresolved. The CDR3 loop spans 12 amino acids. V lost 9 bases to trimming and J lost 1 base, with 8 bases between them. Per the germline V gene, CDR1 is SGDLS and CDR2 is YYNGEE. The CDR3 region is CATMGSGNTIYF. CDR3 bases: TGTGCCACCATGGGGTCTGGAAACACCATATATTTT.